This TCR beta chain is drawn from a study of CD4 T cells in relation to SARS-CoV-2 and coronaviruses (dated by TCRdb to about 2021). Regarding the study in general: In the ViraFEST assay, PBMCs were cultured with antigen for 9 to 11 days, after which TCR beta CDR3s were sequenced to identify antigen-specific clonal expansions. An HIV-1 Nef peptide pool or a no-peptide culture served as the negative reference condition. The Adaptive Biotechnologies TCR-sequencing kit was used for samples from three pre-COVID donors and for the naive versus memory experiments, whereas the other data were Illumina-based. Patient-derived lymphoblastoid cell lines were used to map the HLA restriction of shared crossreactive spike epitopes. The study assessed, at the TCR clonotype level, memory CD4+ T cell crossreactivity between SARS-CoV-2 and common cold coronavirus spike proteins. A different TCR-beta assay, based on Illumina, was used to sequence expansion assays from other donors in the study.

CD4+ T cells from unexposed donors were collected before the COVID-19 pandemic (2011-2018). After roughly 11 days of culture, CD4+ T cells were isolated with the EasySep CD4+ T cell isolation kit. As far as cell numbers permitted, CD4+ T cells from unexposed donors were tested for reactivity against SARS-CoV-2 S and N as well as four spike pools from common cold coronaviruses. PBMCs were cultured at two million per well in IMDM supplemented with around 5% human AB serum and around 9.2 IU/ml IL-2. Half of the culture medium was replaced with fresh IL-2-containing medium on days 3 and 7. Triplicate replicate wells were generally used for each peptide culture condition. Leukapheresis product for the unexposed donors was purchased commercially. PBMCs were isolated from leukapheresis product or whole blood by Ficoll-Paque PLUS gradient centrifugation. PBMCs were either cryopreserved at -140 degrees C or used fresh in the expansion assay. The QIAamp Micro DNA Kit was used to extract genomic DNA from the CD4+ T cells.

The library was produced with the immunoSEQ multiplex PCR assay. As for how the authors treated the data: During preprocessing, nonproductive sequences were discarded, as were any CDR3s that did not begin with C, did not end with F or W, or were shorter than 7 amino acids. Antigen-specific clonotypes were called with the MANAFEST web app on the basis of expansion relative to the reference and to other culture wells. A clone was considered positive if the clone showed significant expansion compared with the reference culture in 2 of 3 replicate wells at an FDR below 0.05. To be called positive, a clone also had to show significant expansion compared with every other tandem well and an odds ratio greater than 5. After three terminal residues were trimmed from each end, CDR3 homology was quantified as pairwise Levenshtein distance using the stringdist R package. The table was pulled from immuneACCESS by TCRdb, which kept in-frame rearrangements only. Such tables lose some clones; where checked, under half of the loss comes from unresolved V genes, and the rest has no known cause. That table supplies the V and J calls and clone size; D and trimming were determined from the DNA. The sample includes 25,000 to 30,000 clones, with 76% observed a single time. The ten largest clones add up to about 16% of the sample.

Cut back by 1 base and 8 bases, the V and J ends lie 17 bases apart. CDR1 and CDR2, per the germline V gene (reference sequence), are GTSNPN and SVGIG. The CDR3 goes from the cysteine to the phenylalanine over 14 residues. CDR3 DNA only is kept here, 42 bases in frame from base 1. Turning to this clone: What antigen it recognizes has not been identified. No base quality information exists; no much larger clone differs at one position.

General study outcomes and caveats: Small numbers of patients and of tested TCRs were a limitation of the study. Crossreactivity analysis centred on spike protein, so crossreactivity against other viral proteins was not assessed. No donor contributed both pre-pandemic and post-infection samples, which limited tracing the source of pre-existing responses. In 65% to 70% of donors, memory CD4+ clonotypes turned up that crossrecognized SARS-CoV-2 and at least one common cold coronavirus spike. Crossreactive clones showed significantly weaker SARS-CoV-2-driven expansion than monoreactive clones, consistent with antigenic imprinting.

This clonotype was sampled from a human donor in good health. Recombination connected TRBV30 to TRBJ1-2; TRBD1 is a possible D gene, resting on 5 matching bases. Material: CD4+ T cells from PBMCs, cultured in vitro. The nucleotides read TGTGCCTGGAGTGGTGGTAGCGGGGCATGGGGCTACACCTTC. Its translation reads: CAWSGGSGAWGYTF.